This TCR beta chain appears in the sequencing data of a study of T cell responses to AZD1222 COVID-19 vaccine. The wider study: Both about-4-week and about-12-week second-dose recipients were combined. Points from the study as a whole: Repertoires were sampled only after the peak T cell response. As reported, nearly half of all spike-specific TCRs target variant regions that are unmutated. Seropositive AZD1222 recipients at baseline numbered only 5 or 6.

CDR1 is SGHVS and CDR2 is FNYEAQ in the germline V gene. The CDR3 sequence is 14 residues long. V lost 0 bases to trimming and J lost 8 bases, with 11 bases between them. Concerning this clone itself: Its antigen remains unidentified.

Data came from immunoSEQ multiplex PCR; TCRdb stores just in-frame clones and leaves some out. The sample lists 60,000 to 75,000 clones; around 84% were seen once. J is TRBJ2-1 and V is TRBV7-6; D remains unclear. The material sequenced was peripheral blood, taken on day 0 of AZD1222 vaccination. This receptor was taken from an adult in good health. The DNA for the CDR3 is TGTGCCAGCAGCTTAGCTCGGCCGCCCGATGAGCAGTTCTTC. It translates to CASSLARPPDEQFF.